The clone carrying this T cell receptor (beta chain) was detected many times. Its antigen is not identified. This record belongs to a study of naive and memory T cell subsets. Germline CDR1 reads MNHEY; CDR2 reads SVGAGI. Trimming shortened V by 2 bases and J by 5 bases, and 12 bases separated the two germline ends. CDR3 size: 14 residues. Whole-study results and caveats: No ground truth validated the naive and memory repertoire findings. Clonotypes here are unpaired alpha or beta chain sequences.

Both TRBC1 and TRBC2 were covered by a beta constant-region primer of two equimolar oligonucleotides. Ligation attached a single-stranded oligonucleotide with a 12-nucleotide UMI and the SP2 primer to the cDNA 3' end. Nested alpha and beta constant-region primers with the SP2 primer drove four PCR rounds on ligated cDNA. TCRdb reanalysed the UMI-ligation and nested PCR reads using MiXCR and keeps one entry per CDR3 protein. The data contain tens of thousands of distinct CDR3 sequences, less than 15% of them seen just once; the ten biggest clones take up about 0.93%. What was sequenced was central memory CD4+ T cells from blood. The gene calls are TRBV6-5 and TRBJ2-5, with unresolved D. This receptor was obtained from a human donor in good health. The CDR3 sequence: CASSYGVDLETQYF. CDR3 bases: TGTGCCAGCAGTTACGGGGTCGATCTGGAGACCCAGTACTTC.